The 5 T cell receptor beta chains below were found in one sample sequenced in a study of blood T cell repertoires in COVID-19. Data came from immunoSEQ multiplex PCR; TCRdb stores just in-frame clones and leaves some out. This table holds approximately 500,000 clones, roughly 88% found once. The source material was peripheral blood. These receptors were obtained from a human donor in a cohort sampled during active COVID-19.

The chain employs TRBV6-6 and TRBJ1-6, with D hard to call. The CDR3 is 12 amino acids. Germline CDR1 reads MNHNY; CDR2 reads SVGAGI (reference sequence). Trimming shortened V by 6 bases and J by 6 bases, and 6 bases separated the two germline ends. The CDR3 loop reads CASSPPNSPLHF. CDR3 nucleotides: TGTGCCAGCAGCCCTCCTAATTCACCCCTCCACTTT.

This chain uses TRBV5-1 with TRBJ1-5; D perhaps matches TRBD1 (5 bases). Germline values: CDR1 SGHRS, CDR2 YFSETQ. The length of the CDR3 is 14 residues. Trimming took 2 bases from V and 7 from J, leaving 13 bases between them. As DNA, the CDR3 is TGCGCCAGCAGCTTTGGGGGTGGAGGGCAGCCCCAGCATTTT. Amino acids: CASSFGGGGQPQHF.

A word on this clone: At one end, the junction sequence differs from germline, possibly due to a read error. The chain links TRBV15 to TRBJ2-3, with 9 bases identical to TRBD1. CDR1 and CDR2 from the germline V gene are LNHNV and YYDKDF (reference sequence). There are 15 residues in the CDR3. CDR3 sequence (DNA): TGTGCCACCAGCAGAGAACAGGGGGCCACAAATACGCAGTATTTT. This encodes CATSREQGATNTQYF.

J is TRBJ2-1 and V is TRBV7-3; 8 nucleotides align to TRBD2. The CDR3 consists of 16 residues. Germline CDR1 SGHTA, CDR2 FQGTGA. J gave up 5 bases and V 3 bases, and 9 bases lay outside the gene matches. The CDR3 reads CASSFAVAGGNNEQFF. The CDR3 nucleotides read TGTGCCAGCAGCTTCGCGGTGGCGGGAGGAAACAATGAGCAGTTCTTC.

V usage is TRBV20-1 and J usage is TRBJ2-2; TRBD2 matches at 8 bases. Trimming at V came to 3 bases and at J to 5 bases, leaving 5 bases not matched to a gene. The V gene's germline CDR1 is DFQATT and CDR2 SNEGSKA (reference sequence). The CDR3 runs to 14 residues. The CDR3 nucleotides read TGCAGTGCTAGTGTAACTAGCGGAACCGGGGAGCTGTTTTTT. Protein sequence: CSASVTSGTGELFF.